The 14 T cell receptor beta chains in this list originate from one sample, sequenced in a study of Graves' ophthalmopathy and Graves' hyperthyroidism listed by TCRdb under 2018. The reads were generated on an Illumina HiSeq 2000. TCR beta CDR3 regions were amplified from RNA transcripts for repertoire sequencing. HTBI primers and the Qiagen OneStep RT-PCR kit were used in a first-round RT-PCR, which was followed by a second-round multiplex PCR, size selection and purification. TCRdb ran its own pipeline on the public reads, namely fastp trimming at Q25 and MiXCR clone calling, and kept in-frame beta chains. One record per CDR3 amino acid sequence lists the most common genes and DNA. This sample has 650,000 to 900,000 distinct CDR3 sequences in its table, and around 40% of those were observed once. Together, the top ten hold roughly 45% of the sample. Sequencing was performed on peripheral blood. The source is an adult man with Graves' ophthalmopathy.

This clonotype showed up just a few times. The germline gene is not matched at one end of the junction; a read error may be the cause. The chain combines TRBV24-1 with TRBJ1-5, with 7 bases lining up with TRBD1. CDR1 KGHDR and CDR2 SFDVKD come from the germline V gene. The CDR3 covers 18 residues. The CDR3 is CASSDSPRTGDNNQPQHF. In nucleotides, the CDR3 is TGTGCCAGCAGTGACTCCCCTAGAACAGGGGATAACAATCAGCCCCAGCATTTT.

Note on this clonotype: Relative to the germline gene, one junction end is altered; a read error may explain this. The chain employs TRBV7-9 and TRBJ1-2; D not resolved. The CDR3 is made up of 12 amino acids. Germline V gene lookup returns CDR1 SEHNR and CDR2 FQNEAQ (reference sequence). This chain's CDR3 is CASARERDSYTF. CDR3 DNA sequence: TGCGCCAGTGCTAGAGAGCGGGATAGCTACACCTTC.

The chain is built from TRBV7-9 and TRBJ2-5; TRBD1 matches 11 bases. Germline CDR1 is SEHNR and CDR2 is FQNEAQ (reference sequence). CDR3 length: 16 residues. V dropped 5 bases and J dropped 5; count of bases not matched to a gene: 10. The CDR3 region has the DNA TGTGCCAGCAGCAACCGGACAGGGGGCCTAGGGGAGACCCAGTACTTC. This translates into CASSNRTGGLGETQYF.

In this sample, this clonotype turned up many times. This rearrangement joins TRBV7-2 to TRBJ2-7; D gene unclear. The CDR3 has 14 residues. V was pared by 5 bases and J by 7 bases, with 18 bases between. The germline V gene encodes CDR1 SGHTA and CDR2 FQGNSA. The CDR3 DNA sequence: TGTGCCAGCAGCCTTTCCGCTAAGTCGGAAGAGCAGTACTTC. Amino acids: CASSLSAKSEEQYF.

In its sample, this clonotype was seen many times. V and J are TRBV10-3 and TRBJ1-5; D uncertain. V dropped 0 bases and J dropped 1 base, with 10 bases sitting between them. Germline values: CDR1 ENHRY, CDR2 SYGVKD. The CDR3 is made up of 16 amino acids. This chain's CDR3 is CAISESTGESNQPQHF. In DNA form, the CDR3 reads TGTGCCATCAGTGAGTCGACCGGGGAGAGCAATCAGCCCCAGCATTTT.

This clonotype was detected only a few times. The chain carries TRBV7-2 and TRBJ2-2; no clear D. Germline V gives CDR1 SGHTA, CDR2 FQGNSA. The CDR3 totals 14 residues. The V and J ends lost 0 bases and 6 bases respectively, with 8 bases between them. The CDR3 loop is CASSLAPGPGELFF. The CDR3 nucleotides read TGTGCCAGCAGCTTAGCTCCAGGTCCCGGGGAGCTGTTTTTT.

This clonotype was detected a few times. In DNA form, the CDR3 reads TGTGCCAGCAGCATCCCCCCGGTGACAGGAACCGGGGAGCTGTTTTTT. It translates to CASSIPPVTGTGELFF. The chain carries TRBV7-9 and TRBJ2-2, with D possibly matching TRBD1 (6 bases). V lost 5 bases, J lost 5 bases, and 18 bases lay in between. This CDR3 contains 16 residues. Germline-derived CDR1 and CDR2 are SEHNR and FQNEAQ (reference sequence). The variable domain in full, with the rest retrieved from reference TRBV7-9 and TRBJ2-2, is DTGVSQNPRHKITKRGQNVTFRCDPISEHNRLYWYRQTLGQGPEFLTYFQNEAQLEKSRLLSDRFSAERPKGSFSTLEIQRTEQGDSAMYLCASSIPPVTGTGELFFGEGSRLTVL.

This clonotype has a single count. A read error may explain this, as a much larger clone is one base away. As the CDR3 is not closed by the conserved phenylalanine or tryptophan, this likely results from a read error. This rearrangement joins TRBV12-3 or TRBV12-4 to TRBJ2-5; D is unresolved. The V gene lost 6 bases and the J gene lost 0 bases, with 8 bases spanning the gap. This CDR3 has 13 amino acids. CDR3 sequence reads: CASSFQNQETQYI. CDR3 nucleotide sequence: TGTGCCAGCAGCTTCCAGAACCAAGAGACCCAGTACATC.

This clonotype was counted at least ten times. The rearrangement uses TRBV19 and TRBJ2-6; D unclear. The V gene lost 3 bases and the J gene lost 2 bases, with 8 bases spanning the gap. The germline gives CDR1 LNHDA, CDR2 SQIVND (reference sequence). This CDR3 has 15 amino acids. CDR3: CASSIGQAGANVLTF. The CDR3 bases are TGTGCCAGTAGTATTGGCCAGGCTGGGGCCAACGTCCTGACTTTC. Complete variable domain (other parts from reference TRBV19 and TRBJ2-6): DGGITQSPKYLFRKEGQNVTLSCEQNLNHDAMYWYRQDPGQGLRLIYYSQIVNDFQKGDIAEGYSVSREKKESFPLTVTSAQKNPTAFYLCASSIGQAGANVLTFGAGSRLTVL.

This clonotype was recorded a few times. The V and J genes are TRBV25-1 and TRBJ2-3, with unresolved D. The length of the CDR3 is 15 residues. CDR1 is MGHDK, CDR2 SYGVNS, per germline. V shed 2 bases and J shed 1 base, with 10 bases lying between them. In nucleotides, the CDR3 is TGTGCCAGCAGTGAACTGGGCACCGGCACAGATACGCAGTATTTT. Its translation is CASSELGTGTDTQYF.

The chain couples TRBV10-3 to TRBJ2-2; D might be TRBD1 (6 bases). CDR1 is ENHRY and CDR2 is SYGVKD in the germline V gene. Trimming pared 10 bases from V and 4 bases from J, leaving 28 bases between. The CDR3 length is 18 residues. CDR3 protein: CASSPEVSGDPFTGELFF. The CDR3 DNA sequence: TGTGCCAGCAGCCCGGAGGTATCAGGGGACCCCTTCACCGGGGAGCTGTTTTTT.

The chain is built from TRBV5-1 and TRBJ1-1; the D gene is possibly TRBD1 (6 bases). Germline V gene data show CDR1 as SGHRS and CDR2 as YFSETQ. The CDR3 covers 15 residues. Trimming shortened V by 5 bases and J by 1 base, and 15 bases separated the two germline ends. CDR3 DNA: TGCGCCAGCAGATTATCGGACAGCGGGAACACTGAAGCTTTCTTT. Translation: CASRLSDSGNTEAFF.

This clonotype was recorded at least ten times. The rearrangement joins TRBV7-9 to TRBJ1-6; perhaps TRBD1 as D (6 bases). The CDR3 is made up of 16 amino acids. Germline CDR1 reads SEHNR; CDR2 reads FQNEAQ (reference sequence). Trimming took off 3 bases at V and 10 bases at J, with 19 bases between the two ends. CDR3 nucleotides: TGTGCCAGCAGCTTTGGGTCAGGGGCCGGGAAGTCACCCCTCCACTTT. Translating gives CASSFGSGAGKSPLHF.

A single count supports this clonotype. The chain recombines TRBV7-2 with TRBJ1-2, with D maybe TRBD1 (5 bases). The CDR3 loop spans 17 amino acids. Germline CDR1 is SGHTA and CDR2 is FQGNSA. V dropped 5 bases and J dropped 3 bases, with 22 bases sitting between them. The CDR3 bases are TGTGCCAGCAGCCAACACGCGGTATCAGGGTTCCACTATGGCTACACCTTC. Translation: CASSQHAVSGFHYGYTF.